These 8 T cell receptor beta chains share one sample of origin, sequenced in a study of blood T cells in healthy people across ages. For the second PCR, which ran for roughly 7 to 11 cycles, a sample-barcoded 5' primer and a J-beta primer mix were used. Each CDR3 protein is one row after TCRdb ran MiXCR on the 5' RACE reads. Among more than 1.4 million distinct CDR3 sequences listed, about 40% were seen once. The sequenced sample was blood. The origin of the receptors is a woman aged 18-29 years in good health.

This clonotype was counted only a few times. The rearrangement uses TRBV10-2 and TRBJ2-3, with 8 positions matching TRBD2. With V trimmed by 1 base and J by 4 bases, 7 bases remained unmatched. The germline gives CDR1 WSHSY, CDR2 SAAADI. The CDR3 runs to 16 residues. The CDR3 DNA is TGCGCCAGCAGTGAGTTAGCGGGGAGCGGCCCAGATACGCAGTATTTT. Translated: CASSELAGSGPDTQYF.

The chain combines TRBV20-1 with TRBJ1-2, with TRBD1 identical over 8 bases. The CDR3 length is 15 residues. CDR1 is DFQATT, CDR2 SNEGSKA, per germline (reference sequence). V lost 5 bases, J lost 0 bases, and 8 bases stayed unmatched. The CDR3 is CSAHETGDANYGYTF. The CDR3 region has the DNA TGCAGTGCTCATGAGACAGGGGATGCTAACTATGGCTACACCTTC.

There are a few counts of this clonotype. The V call is TRBV5-1, the J call TRBJ2-4; D is perhaps TRBD1 (5 bases). The J call may be wrong; the DNA end is better matched by TRBJ2-7. The CDR3 has 14 residues. CDR1 and CDR2 (germline): SGHRS, YFSETQ. CDR3 sequence reads: CASSLDPRDYEQYF. The CDR3 bases are TGCGCCAGCAGCTTGGACCCCAGGGATTACGAGCAGTACTTC.

This clonotype was seen a handful of times. This rearrangement joins TRBV28 to TRBJ1-4; 7 bases align to TRBD1. In germline, CDR1 is MDHEN, CDR2 SYDVKM. The junction had 6 bases not matched to a gene; V was cut back by 5 bases and J by 3 bases. This CDR3 region has 15 residues. In nucleotides, the CDR3 is TGTGCCAGCAGTCTTCGACAGGGCGCTAATGAAAAACTGTTTTTT. Translating gives CASSLRQGANEKLFF.

This clonotype was observed a handful of times. The chain is built from TRBV3-1 and TRBJ1-2, with 10 bases matching TRBD1. Looked up from germline, CDR1 is LGHDT and CDR2 is YNNKEL (reference sequence). V lost 4 bases and J lost 4; bases outside the gene matches: 6. The CDR3 length is 15 residues. CDR3 region: CASSPSGQGGYGYTF. The CDR3 nucleotides are TGTGCCAGCAGCCCCAGCGGACAGGGGGGCTATGGCTACACCTTC.

This clonotype was counted between two and nine times. V and J are TRBV20-1 and TRBJ2-2; the D is unclear. V was cut by 5 bases and J by 3 bases, with 13 bases left in between. The CDR3 is made up of 14 amino acids. CDR1 is DFQATT, CDR2 SNEGSKA, per germline (reference sequence). CDR3 DNA sequence: TGCAGTGCTCCCCGAGACTCTTACACCGGGGAGCTGTTTTTT. Its translation: CSAPRDSYTGELFF.

The chain employs TRBV12-3 or TRBV12-4 and TRBJ2-4; D remains ambiguous. Gene TRBJ2-5 matches the end of the DNA better, so the J call may be wrong. This CDR3 has 16 residues. The CDR3 DNA sequence: TGTGCCAGCAGTTTTGCTTCAAAAGGTTCTCAAGAGACCCAGTACTTC. As protein: CASSFASKGSQETQYF.

The chain combines TRBV5-1 with TRBJ2-7; 8 bases are shared with TRBD2. CDR3 length: 12 amino acids. CDR1 is SGHRS and CDR2 is YFSETQ in the germline V gene. V shed 4 bases, J shed 10 bases, and the junction held 7 bases outside the gene matches. The CDR3 region is CASSPGGGNQYF. CDR3 in DNA: TGCGCCAGCAGCCCCGGGGGGGGCAACCAGTACTTC.